These 5 T cell receptor beta chains came from one sample sequenced in a study of blood T cell repertoires in COVID-19. Sequenced by immunoSEQ multiplex PCR; TCRdb stores in-frame clones only, minus some. In the table there are some 300,000 clones, 89% of which are singletons. Sequencing input: PBMCs or T cells enriched from blood (not recorded which). Every receptor here comes from a woman aged 40 to 50 who had recovered from COVID-19.

V and J are TRBV7-2 and TRBJ1-6, with D unresolved. Per the germline V gene, CDR1 is SGHTA and CDR2 is FQGNSA. The CDR3 has 13 amino acids. V lost 2 bases, J lost 7 bases, and 6 bases lay in between. The CDR3 spells CASSLKRNSPLHF. As DNA, the CDR3 is TGTGCCAGCAGCTTAAAACGGAATTCACCCCTCCACTTT. The variable domain in full, with the rest retrieved from reference TRBV7-2 and TRBJ1-6, is GAGVSQSPSNKVTEKGKDVELRCDPISGHTALYWYRQSLGQGLEFLIYFQGNSAPDKSGLPSDRFSAERTGGSVSTLTIQRTQQEDSAVYLCASSLKRNSPLHFGNGTRLTVT.

This rearrangement joins TRBV7-2 to TRBJ2-7; TRBD1 matches at 10 bases. V lost 5 bases and J lost 4; bases outside the gene matches: 11. The germline CDR1 and CDR2 sequences are SGHTA and FQGNSA. This CDR3 is built from 16 residues. The CDR3 reads CASSRRSGQGSYEQYF. The CDR3, as DNA: TGTGCCAGCAGCCGCCGGTCGGGACAGGGGAGTTACGAGCAGTACTTC.

The V gene is TRBV11-2, the J gene TRBJ1-5, with D perhaps TRBD1 (5 bases). Germline V gives CDR1 SGHAT, CDR2 FQNNGV. V was trimmed by 5 bases and J by 9 bases, leaving 14 bases between them. The CDR3 totals 13 residues. CDR3: CASSPVQGLPQHF. The CDR3 region has the DNA TGTGCCAGCAGCCCTGTTCAGGGACTGCCCCAGCATTTT.

The V call is TRBV11-2, the J call TRBJ2-3, with 8 bases fitting TRBD2. The CDR3 runs 15 residues. The germline gives CDR1 SGHAT, CDR2 FQNNGV. V lost 5 bases, J lost 0 bases, and 4 bases stayed unmatched. CDR3 nucleotides: TGTGCCAGCAGCCAAGCGGGGGTGAGCACAGATACGCAGTATTTT. Encoded protein: CASSQAGVSTDTQYF.

The chain couples TRBV25-1 to TRBJ1-2; 10 bases line up with TRBD1. The V segment lost 6 bases and the J segment 6 bases; nucleotides outside the gene matches: 7. The CDR3 runs 14 residues. Looked up from germline, CDR1 is MGHDK and CDR2 is SYGVNS. The DNA for the CDR3 is TGTGCCAGCAGATCGACAGGGGGCATAGATGGCTACACCTTC. Encoded protein: CASRSTGGIDGYTF.